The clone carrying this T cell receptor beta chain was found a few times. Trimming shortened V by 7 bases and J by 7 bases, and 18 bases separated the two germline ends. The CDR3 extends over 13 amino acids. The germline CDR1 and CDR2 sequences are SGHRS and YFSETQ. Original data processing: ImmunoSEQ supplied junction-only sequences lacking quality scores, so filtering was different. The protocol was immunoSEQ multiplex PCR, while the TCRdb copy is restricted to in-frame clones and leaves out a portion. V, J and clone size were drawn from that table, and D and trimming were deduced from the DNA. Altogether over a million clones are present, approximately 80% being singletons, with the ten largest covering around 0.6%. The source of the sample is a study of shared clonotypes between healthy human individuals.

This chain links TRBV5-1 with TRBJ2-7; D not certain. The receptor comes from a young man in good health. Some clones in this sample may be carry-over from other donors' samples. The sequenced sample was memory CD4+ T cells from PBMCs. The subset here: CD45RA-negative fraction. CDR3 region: CASRAQALGEQYF. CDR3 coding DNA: TGCGCCAGCCGGGCCCAGGCTTTGGGGGAGCAGTACTTC.